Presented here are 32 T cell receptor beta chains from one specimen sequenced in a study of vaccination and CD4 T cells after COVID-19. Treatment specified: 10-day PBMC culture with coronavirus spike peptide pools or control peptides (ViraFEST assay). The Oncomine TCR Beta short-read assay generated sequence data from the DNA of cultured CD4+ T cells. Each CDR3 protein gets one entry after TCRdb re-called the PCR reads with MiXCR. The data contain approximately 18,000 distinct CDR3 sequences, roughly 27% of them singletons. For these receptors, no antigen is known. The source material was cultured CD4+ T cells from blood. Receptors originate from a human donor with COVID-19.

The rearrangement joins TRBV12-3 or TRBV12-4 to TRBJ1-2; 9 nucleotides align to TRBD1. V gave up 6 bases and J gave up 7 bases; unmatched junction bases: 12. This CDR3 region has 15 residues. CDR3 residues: CASRSGTGRRGGYTF. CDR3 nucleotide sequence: TGTGCCAGCAGGTCCGGGACAGGGAGAAGGGGTGGCTACACCTTC.

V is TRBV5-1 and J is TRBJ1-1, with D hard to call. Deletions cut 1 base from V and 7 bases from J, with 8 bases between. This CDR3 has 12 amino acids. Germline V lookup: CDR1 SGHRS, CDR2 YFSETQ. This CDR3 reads CASSLLENEAFF. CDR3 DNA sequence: TGCGCCAGCAGCTTGTTGGAGAATGAAGCTTTCTTT.

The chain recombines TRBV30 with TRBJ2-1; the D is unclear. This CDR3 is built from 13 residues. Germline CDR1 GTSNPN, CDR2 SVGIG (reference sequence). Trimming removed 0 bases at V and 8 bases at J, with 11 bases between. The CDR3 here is CAWSVHGVYEQFF. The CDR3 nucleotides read TGTGCCTGGAGTGTACATGGGGTCTATGAGCAGTTCTTC.

The CDR3 DNA is TGTGCCAGCAGTCCGTCGTTTGGGGGGCCCGGGGAGCTGTTTTTT. This codes for CASSPSFGGPGELFF. This sequence joins TRBV6-1 and TRBJ2-2; tentatively, D is TRBD1 or TRBD2 (6 bases each). This CDR3 has 15 residues. Germline V gene sequence: CDR1 MNHNS, CDR2 SASEGT. V lost 5 bases and J 6 bases, leaving 16 bases between the germline ends.

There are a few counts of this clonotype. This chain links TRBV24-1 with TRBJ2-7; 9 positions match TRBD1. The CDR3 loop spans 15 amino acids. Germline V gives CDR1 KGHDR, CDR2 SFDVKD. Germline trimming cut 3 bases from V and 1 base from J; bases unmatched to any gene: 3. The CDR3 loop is CATSDTGTGSYEQYF. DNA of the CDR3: TGTGCCACCAGTGATACCGGGACAGGGTCCTACGAGCAGTACTTC.

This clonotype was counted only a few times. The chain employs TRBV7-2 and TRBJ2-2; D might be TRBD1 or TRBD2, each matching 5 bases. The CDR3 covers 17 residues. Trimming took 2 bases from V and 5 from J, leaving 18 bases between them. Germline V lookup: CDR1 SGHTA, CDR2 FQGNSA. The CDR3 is CASSLFRDQYTTGELFF. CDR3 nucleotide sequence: TGTGCCAGCAGCTTATTTCGGGACCAATACACGACCGGGGAGCTGTTTTTT.

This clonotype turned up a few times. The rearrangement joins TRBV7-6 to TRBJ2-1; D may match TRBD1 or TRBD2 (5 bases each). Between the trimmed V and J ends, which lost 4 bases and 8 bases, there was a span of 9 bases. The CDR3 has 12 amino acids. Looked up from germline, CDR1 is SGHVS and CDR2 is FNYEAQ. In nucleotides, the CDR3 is TGTGCCAGCAGCTGGATGGGGGATGAGCAGTTCTTC. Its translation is CASSWMGDEQFF. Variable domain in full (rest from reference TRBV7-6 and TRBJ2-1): GAGVSQSPRYKVTKRGQDVALRCDPISGHVSLYWYRQALGQGPEFLTYFNYEAQQDKSGLPNDRFSAERPEGSISTLTIQRTEQRDSAMYRCASSWMGDEQFFGPGTRLTVL.

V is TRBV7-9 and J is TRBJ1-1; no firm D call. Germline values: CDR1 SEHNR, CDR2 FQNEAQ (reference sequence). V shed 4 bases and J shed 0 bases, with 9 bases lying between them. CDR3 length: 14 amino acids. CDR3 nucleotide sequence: TGTGCCAGCAGCTCCTTACAGATGAACACTGAAGCTTTCTTT. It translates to CASSSLQMNTEAFF.

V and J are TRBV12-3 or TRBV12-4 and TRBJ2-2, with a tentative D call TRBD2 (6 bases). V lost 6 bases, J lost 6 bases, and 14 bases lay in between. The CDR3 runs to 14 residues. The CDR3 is CASSPPSVAGELFF. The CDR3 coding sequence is TGTGCCAGCAGCCCACCTAGCGTCGCCGGGGAGCTGTTTTTT.

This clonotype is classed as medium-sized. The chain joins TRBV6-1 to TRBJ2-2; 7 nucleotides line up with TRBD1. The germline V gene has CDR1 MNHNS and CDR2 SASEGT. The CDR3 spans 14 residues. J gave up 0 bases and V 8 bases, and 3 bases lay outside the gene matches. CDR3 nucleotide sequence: TGTGCCAGCCCCGGGACAGCGAACACCGGGGAGCTGTTTTTT. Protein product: CASPGTANTGELFF.

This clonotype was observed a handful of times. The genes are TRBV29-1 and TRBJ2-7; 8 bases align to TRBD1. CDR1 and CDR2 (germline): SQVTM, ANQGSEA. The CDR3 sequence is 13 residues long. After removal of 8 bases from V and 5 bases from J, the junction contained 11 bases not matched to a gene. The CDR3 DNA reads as TGCAGCATAATGATGACAGGGGTCAACGAGCAGTACTTC. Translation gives CSIMMTGVNEQYF.

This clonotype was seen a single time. CDR3 region: CASSQVGDRDKDTGELFF. In nucleotides, the CDR3 is TGCGCCAGCAGCCAAGTTGGGGACCGGGACAAGGACACCGGGGAGCTGTTTTTT. This chain connects TRBV4-1 to TRBJ2-2, with a weak D call TRBD1 (6 bases). Germline CDR1 reads MGHRA; CDR2 reads YSYEKL. The germline V and J ends were trimmed by 1 base and 3 bases, with 18 bases remaining between them. This CDR3 is built from 18 residues.

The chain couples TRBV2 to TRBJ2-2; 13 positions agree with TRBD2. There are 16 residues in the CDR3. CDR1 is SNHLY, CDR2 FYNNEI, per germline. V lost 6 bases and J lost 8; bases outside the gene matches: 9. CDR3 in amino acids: CASSVTSGGGPGELFF. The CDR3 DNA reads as TGTGCCAGCAGCGTTACTAGCGGGGGGGGACCTGGGGAGCTGTTTTTT.

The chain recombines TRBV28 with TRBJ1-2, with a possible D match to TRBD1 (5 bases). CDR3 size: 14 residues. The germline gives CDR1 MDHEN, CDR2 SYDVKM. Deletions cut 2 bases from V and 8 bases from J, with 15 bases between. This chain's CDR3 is CASSLGSAGRGYTF. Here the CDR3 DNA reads TGTGCCAGCAGTTTAGGATCGGCGGGGCGCGGCTACACCTTC.

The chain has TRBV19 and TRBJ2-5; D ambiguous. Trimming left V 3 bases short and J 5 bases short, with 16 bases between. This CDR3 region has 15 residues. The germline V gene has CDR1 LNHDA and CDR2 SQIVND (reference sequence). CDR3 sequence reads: CASSIRVDGRETQYF. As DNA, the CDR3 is TGTGCCAGTAGTATTAGGGTCGACGGTCGGGAGACCCAGTACTTC.

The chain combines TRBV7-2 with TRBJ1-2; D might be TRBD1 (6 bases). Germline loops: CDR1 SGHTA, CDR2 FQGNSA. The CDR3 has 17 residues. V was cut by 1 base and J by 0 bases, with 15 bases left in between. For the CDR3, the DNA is TGTGCCAGCAGCTTAGTACCCACAGGGATAGCTAACTATGGCTACACCTTC. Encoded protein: CASSLVPTGIANYGYTF.

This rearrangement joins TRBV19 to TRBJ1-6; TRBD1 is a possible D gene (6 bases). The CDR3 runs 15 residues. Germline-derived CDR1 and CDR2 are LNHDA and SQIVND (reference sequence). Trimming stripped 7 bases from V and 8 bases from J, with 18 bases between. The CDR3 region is CASIDGTIGDSPLHF. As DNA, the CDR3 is TGTGCCAGTATCGACGGGACAATAGGTGATTCACCCCTCCACTTT.

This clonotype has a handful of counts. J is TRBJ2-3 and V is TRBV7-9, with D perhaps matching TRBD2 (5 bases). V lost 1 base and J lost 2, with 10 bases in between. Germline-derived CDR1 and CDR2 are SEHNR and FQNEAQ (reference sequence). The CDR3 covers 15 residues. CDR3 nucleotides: TGTGCCAGCAGCTTAGGAGGGCAGGTCACAGATACGCAGTATTTT. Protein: CASSLGGQVTDTQYF.

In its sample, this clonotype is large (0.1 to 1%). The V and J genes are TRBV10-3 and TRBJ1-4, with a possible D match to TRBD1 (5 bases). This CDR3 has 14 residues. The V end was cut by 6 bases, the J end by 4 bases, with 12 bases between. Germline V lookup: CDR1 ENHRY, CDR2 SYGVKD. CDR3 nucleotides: TGTGCCATCAGGGAGGGGTTCGGTAATGAAAAACTGTTTTTT. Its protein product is CAIREGFGNEKLFF.

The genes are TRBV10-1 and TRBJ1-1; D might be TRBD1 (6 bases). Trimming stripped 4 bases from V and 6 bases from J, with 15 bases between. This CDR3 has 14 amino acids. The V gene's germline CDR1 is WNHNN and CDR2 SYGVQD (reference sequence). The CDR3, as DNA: TGCGCCAGCAGTGCGGCGGGGGGCCTCGCTGAAGCTTTCTTT. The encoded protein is CASSAAGGLAEAFF.

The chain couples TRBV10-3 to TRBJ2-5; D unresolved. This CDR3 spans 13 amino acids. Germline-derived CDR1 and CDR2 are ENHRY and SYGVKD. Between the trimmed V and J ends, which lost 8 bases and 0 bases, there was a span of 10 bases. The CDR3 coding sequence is TGTGCCATCGGGATCACAGACCAAGAGACCCAGTACTTC. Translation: CAIGITDQETQYF.

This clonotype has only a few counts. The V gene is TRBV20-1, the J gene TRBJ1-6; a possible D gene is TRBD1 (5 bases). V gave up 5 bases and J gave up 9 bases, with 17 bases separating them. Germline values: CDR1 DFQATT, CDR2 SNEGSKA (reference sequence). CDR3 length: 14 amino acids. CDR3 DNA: TGCAGTGCTCAAGAAGCAGGGTTGATTTCACCCCTCCACTTT. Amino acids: CSAQEAGLISPLHF.

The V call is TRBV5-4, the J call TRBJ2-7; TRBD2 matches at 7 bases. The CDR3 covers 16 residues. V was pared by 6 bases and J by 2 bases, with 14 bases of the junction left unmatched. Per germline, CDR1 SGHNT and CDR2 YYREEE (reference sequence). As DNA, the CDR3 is TGTGCCAGCAAGCTTGGGGGGGGGAGCGGGACCTACGAGCAGTACTTC. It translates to CASKLGGGSGTYEQYF.

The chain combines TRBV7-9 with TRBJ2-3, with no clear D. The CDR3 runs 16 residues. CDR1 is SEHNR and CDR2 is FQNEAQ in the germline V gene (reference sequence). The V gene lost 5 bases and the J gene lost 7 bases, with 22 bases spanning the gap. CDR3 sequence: CASSPNMGPGGNTQYF. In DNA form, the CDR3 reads TGTGCCAGCAGCCCCAATATGGGTCCAGGCGGAAATACGCAGTATTTT.

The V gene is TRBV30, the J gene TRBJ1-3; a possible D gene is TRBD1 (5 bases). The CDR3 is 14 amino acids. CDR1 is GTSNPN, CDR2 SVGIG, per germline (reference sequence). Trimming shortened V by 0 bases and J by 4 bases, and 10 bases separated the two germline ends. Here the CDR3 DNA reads TGTGCCTGGAGTGTAACCGCAGGGGGAAACACCATATATTTT. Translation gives CAWSVTAGGNTIYF.

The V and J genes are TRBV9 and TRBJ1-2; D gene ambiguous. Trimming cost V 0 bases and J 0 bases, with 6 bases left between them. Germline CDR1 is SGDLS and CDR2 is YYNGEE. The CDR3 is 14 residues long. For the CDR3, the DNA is TGTGCCAGCAGCGTAGCCTCTTCTAACTATGGCTACACCTTC. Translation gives CASSVASSNYGYTF. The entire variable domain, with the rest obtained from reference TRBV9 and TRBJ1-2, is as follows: DSGVTQTPKHLITATGQRVTLRCSPRSGDLSVYWYQQSLDQGLQFLIQYYNGEERAKGNILERFSAQQFPDLHSELNLSSLELGDSALYFCASSVASSNYGYTFGSGTRLTVV.

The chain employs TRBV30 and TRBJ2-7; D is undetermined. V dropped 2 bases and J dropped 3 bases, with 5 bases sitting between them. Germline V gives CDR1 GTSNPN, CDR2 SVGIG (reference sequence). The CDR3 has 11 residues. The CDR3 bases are TGTGCCTGGAGTCTACGCTACGAGCAGTACTTC. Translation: CAWSLRYEQYF.

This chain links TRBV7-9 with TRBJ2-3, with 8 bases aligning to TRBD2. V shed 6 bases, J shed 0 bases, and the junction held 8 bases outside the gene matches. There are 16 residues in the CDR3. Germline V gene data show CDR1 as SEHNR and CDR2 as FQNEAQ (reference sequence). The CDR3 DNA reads TGTGCCAGCAGTCCCACAAGCGGGGGAAGCACAGATACGCAGTATTTT. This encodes CASSPTSGGSTDTQYF.

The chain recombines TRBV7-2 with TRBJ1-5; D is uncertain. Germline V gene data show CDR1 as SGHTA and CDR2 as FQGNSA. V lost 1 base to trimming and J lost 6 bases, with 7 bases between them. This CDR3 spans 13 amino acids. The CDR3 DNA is TGTGCCAGCAGCTTAGTAACGTTTCAGCCCCAGCATTTT. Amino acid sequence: CASSLVTFQPQHF.

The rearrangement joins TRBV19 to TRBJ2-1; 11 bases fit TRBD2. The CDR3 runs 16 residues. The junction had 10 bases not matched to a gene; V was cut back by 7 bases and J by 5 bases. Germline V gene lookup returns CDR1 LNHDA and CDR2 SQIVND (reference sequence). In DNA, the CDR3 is TGTGCCAGTAACGAACTAGCGGGGGCCTATCACAATGAGCAGTTCTTC. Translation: CASNELAGAYHNEQFF.

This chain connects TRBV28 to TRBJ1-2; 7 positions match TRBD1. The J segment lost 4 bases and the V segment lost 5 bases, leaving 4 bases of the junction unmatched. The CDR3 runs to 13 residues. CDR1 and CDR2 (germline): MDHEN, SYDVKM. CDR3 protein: CASSRDSLYGYTF. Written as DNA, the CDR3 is TGTGCCAGCAGTCGGGACAGCCTCTATGGCTACACCTTC.

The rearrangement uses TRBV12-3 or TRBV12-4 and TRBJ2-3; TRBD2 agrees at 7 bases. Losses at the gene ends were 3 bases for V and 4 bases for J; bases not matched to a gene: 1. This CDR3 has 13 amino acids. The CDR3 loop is CASSLGGADTQYF. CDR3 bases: TGTGCCAGCAGTTTGGGAGGGGCAGATACGCAGTATTTT.